A selection of T cell receptor beta chains follows, all from one sample in a study of blood T cell repertoires in COVID-19. The method was immunoSEQ multiplex PCR; TCRdb's version includes in-frame clones alone and lacks a portion of them. The repertoire consists of fewer than 350,000 clones, with about 86% occurring once and the leading ten covering about 4.2%. What was sequenced was PBMCs or T cells enriched from blood (not recorded which). These receptors were obtained from a woman aged 40 to 49 with acute COVID-19. Each CDR3 is given with its conserved first and last residue. The D gene is left open where the match is weak. Clone size, where shown, is once, few, many, or a class for clones that have expanded.

TRBV19	.	TRBD2	TRBJ2-3	TGTGCCAGTAGGCGGGGGGCCACAGATACGCAGTATTTT	CASRRGATDTQYF
TRBV7-2	.	.	TRBJ1-3	TGTGCCAGCAGCTTAGTTGAAACTAGCTCTGGAAACACCATATATTTT	CASSLVETSSGNTIYF
TRBV29-1	.	TRBD2	TRBJ2-5	TGCAGCGTCGAATCTAGCGGGGACAGCCCATACCAAGAGACCCAGTACTTC	CSVESSGDSPYQETQYF
TRBV4-2	.	.	TRBJ2-7	TGTGCCAGCAGCCAACAGGGTCCCTACGAGCAGTACTTC	CASSQQGPYEQYF
TRBV18	.	.	TRBJ1-5	TGTGCCAGCTCACCCGCAGGCTCTGGGCCCCAGCATTTT	CASSPAGSGPQHF
TRBV11-2	.	.	TRBJ1-1	TGTGCCAGCAGCTCCCAGGAAAACACTGAAGCTTTCTTT	CASSSQENTEAFF
TRBV7-9	.	.	TRBJ2-2	TGTGCCAGCAGCTTATTGCAGGGTCGTTTCACCGGGGAGCTGTTTTTT	CASSLLQGRFTGELFF
TRBV11-2	.	.	TRBJ2-3	TGTGCCAGCAGCGACCTTGAGGCAGATACGCAGTATTTT	CASSDLEADTQYF
TRBV18	.	TRBD2	TRBJ2-1	TGTGCCAGCTCACCACTGACTAGCGGTGAGTTCAATGAGCAGTTCTTC	CASSPLTSGEFNEQFF
TRBV2	.	TRBD1	TRBJ2-1	TGTGCCAGCAGGCCGGGACAGCTTAATGAGCAGTTCTTC	CASRPGQLNEQFF
TRBV5-1	.	.	TRBJ2-7	TGCGCCAGCAGCTCAGACCATACGCGGGTCTACGAGCAGTACTTC	CASSSDHTRVYEQYF
TRBV6-5	.	TRBD2	TRBJ2-5	TGTGCCAGCAGTTACTCGATCAGCGGGGGCAAGTACTTC	CASSYSISGGKYF
TRBV28	few	.	TRBJ1-6	TGTGCCAGCAGTTTAAGGGGTTTTATGAATAATTCACCCCTCCACTTT	CASSLRGFMNNSPLHF
TRBV4-3	.	.	TRBJ1-2	TGCGCCAGCAGCCACGGAAACTCCAGGGACAATGGCTACACCTTC	CASSHGNSRDNGYTF
TRBV28	.	.	TRBJ1-1	TGTGCCAGCACTACAGGGAGGGATAAGGAAGCTTTCTTT	CASTTGRDKEAFF
TRBV2	.	TRBD1	TRBJ1-2	TGTGCCAGCAGTCAGGGGGAAACACTCTATGGCTACACCTTC	CASSQGETLYGYTF
TRBV2	.	TRBD2	TRBJ2-5	TGTGCCAGCAGACCCAGGACTAGCGGGAAAGAGACCCAGTACTTC	CASRPRTSGKETQYF
TRBV28	.	.	TRBJ1-2	TGTGCCAGCAGTGGGGCGGAACTAAACTGGGGCTACACCTTC	CASSGAELNWGYTF
TRBV27	.	TRBD2	TRBJ2-7	TGTGCCAGCAGTTTAATGCGCCTAGCGGGGGTCCACGAGCAGTACTTC	CASSLMRLAGVHEQYF
TRBV27	.	.	TRBJ2-6	TGTGCCAGCACCCGGTTCTCTGGGGCCAACGTCCTGACTTTC	CASTRFSGANVLTF
TRBV4-3	once	TRBD2	TRBJ2-5	TGCGCCAGCAGCCAAGAGCGAGCGGGGGGGCGGGAGACCCAGTACTTC	CASSQERAGGRETQYF
TRBV20-1	.	TRBD2	TRBJ2-1	TGCAGTGCTAGGATAAAAGCGGGAGGGATCTTC	CSARIKAGGIF
TRBV6-5	.	.	TRBJ1-4	TGTGCCAGCAGTTACTCGGGGGAGGGAGCTAATGAAAAACTGTTTTTT	CASSYSGEGANEKLFF
TRBV7-3	.	TRBD1	TRBJ1-2	TGTGCCAGCAGCCGATCTTGGACAGGGGAAGATGGCTACACCTTC	CASSRSWTGEDGYTF
TRBV2	.	.	TRBJ2-5	TGTGCCAGCAGTCTGGAGGGACAGCCCCGGGAGACCCAGTACTTC	CASSLEGQPRETQYF
TRBV5-4	.	.	TRBJ2-4	TGTGCCAGCAGCGCGACTGGGGGGAACATTCAGTACTTC	CASSATGGNIQYF
TRBV3-1/TRBV3-2	.	TRBD2	TRBJ2-1	TGTGCCAGCAGCCTCGGACTAGCGGTCAATGAGCAGTTCTTC	CASSLGLAVNEQFF
TRBV4-2	.	.	TRBJ2-1	TGTGCCAGCAGCCAAGATTTGGCTAGCGCATACAATGAGCAGTTCTTC	CASSQDLASAYNEQFF
TRBV5-4	once	TRBD1	TRBJ1-2	TGTGCCAGCAGACCCGACAGGGTAGTCGGTTATGGCTACACCTTC	CASRPDRVVGYGYTF
TRBV3-1/TRBV3-2	.	.	TRBJ1-2	TGTGCCAGCAGCCAAGAAAGGGGTGGCTACACCTTC	CASSQERGGYTF
TRBV11-2	few	TRBD2	TRBJ2-3	TGTGCCAGCAGCTTGAGGACTAGCGGGAGCGGCACAGATACGCAGTATTTT	CASSLRTSGSGTDTQYF
TRBV11-1	.	TRBD1	TRBJ2-1	TGTGCCAGCAGCTTCCCGGGACAGGGTGACAATGAGCAGTTCTTC	CASSFPGQGDNEQFF